The 3 T cell receptor beta chains below were found in one sample sequenced in a study of beta chain features in type 1 diabetes. The entirety of the isolated RNA underwent reverse transcription, so expressed TCRB transcripts were sequenced. The protocol was immunoSEQ multiplex PCR, while the TCRdb copy is restricted to in-frame clones and leaves out a portion. The profile covers 120,000 to 150,000 clones, with 6% to 7.5% appearing a single time and around 1.5% taken by the ten largest. Source material: central memory CD4+ T cells from blood. The origin of the receptors is a woman aged 30 to 39 in good health.

V usage is TRBV5-1 and J usage is TRBJ2-5, with 8 nucleotides matching TRBD2. Germline V gene lookup returns CDR1 SGHRS and CDR2 YFSETQ. The CDR3 extends over 14 amino acids. The trim removed 4 bases at V and 2 bases at J, leaving 4 bases unmatched. DNA for the CDR3: TGCGCCAGCAGCCCCACGGGGGGGCAAGAGACCCAGTACTTC. Amino acids: CASSPTGGQETQYF.

The chain recombines TRBV30 with TRBJ1-4; maybe TRBD1 (5 bases). CDR3 length: 13 residues. Germline loops: CDR1 GTSNPN, CDR2 SVGIG (reference sequence). V shed 0 bases and J shed 7 bases, with 9 bases lying between them. This CDR3 is CAWSVSGGEKLFF. In DNA form, the CDR3 reads TGTGCCTGGAGTGTTTCGGGGGGTGAAAAACTGTTTTTT.

There are many counts of this clone. V usage is TRBV30 and J usage is TRBJ1-1, with D possibly being TRBD1 (5 bases). The CDR3 consists of 13 residues. The germline V gene has CDR1 GTSNPN and CDR2 SVGIG (reference sequence). The ends were cut back, 4 bases at V and 3 bases at J, with 12 bases in the middle. The CDR3 bases are TGTGCCTGGACATTCAGGGTAGACACTGAAGCTTTCTTT. Its protein is CAWTFRVDTEAFF. The full variable domain, completed using reference TRBV30 and TRBJ1-1, is SQTIHQWPATLVQPVGSPLSLECTVEGTSNPNLYWYRQAAGRGLQLLFYSVGIGQISSEVPQNLSASRPQDRQFILSSKKLLLSDSGFYLCAWTFRVDTEAFFGQGTRLTVV.